This is a list of T cell receptor beta chains from one sample in a study of T cell repertoires in cytomegalovirus infection. TCRdb fed the reads into MiXCR, producing one record per CDR3 protein. The table has roughly 54,000 distinct CDR3 sequences, 25% to 40% seen once. Their antigens remain unidentified. The sequencing sample was made of PBMCs, sequenced either directly or after in vitro stimulation (not recorded which). The receptor source for this set is a human donor in good health (CMV status not recorded). Some clones in this sample may be carry-over from other donors' samples. CDR3s include the opening cysteine and the closing phenylalanine or tryptophan. Fields, in order: J gene, V gene, clone size, D gene, CDR3 DNA, CDR3 protein. D genes are given only for firm matches. Some rows mark clone size as missing; the rest say once, few, many or name a class of expanded clone.

J: TRBJ1-1
V: TRBV2
size: -
D: TRBD1
DNA: TGTGCCAGCAGTGGGACAGGGGAAACTGAAGCTTTCTTT
CDR3: CASSGTGETEAFF

J: TRBJ2-2
V: TRBV7-6
size: -
D: TRBD1
DNA: TGTGCCAGCAGCTCAACAGGGGTAACCGGGGAGCTGTTTTTT
CDR3: CASSSTGVTGELFF

J: TRBJ2-7
V: TRBV12-3/TRBV12-4
size: -
D: -
DNA: TGTGCCAGCAGTAATCTCATTGGAGTGGTTCAGCAGTACTTC
CDR3: CASSNLIGVVQQYF

J: TRBJ2-3
V: TRBV12-3/TRBV12-4
size: -
D: TRBD2
DNA: TGTGCCAGCAGTTCTCCAGGTGGGGGGGGCACAGATACGCAGTATTTT
CDR3: CASSSPGGGGTDTQYF

J: TRBJ1-2
V: TRBV19
size: -
D: TRBD1
DNA: TGTGCCAGTAGTAAGGGACAGGGTGTAAACGGCTACACCTTC
CDR3: CASSKGQGVNGYTF

J: TRBJ1-2
V: TRBV4-1
size: few
D: -
DNA: TGCGCCAGCAGCCCCCGGGACGGCTATGGCTACACCTTC
CDR3: CASSPRDGYGYTF

J: TRBJ2-3
V: TRBV5-1
size: -
D: -
DNA: TGCGCCAGCAGCCCCCTAGGCGGGACTAGCACAGATACGCAGTATTTT
CDR3: CASSPLGGTSTDTQYF

J: TRBJ2-4
V: TRBV5-4
size: -
D: -
DNA: TGTGCCAGCACGAGTCCCAGAAACATTCAGTACTTC
CDR3: CASTSPRNIQYF

J: TRBJ1-1
V: TRBV7-9
size: few
D: -
DNA: TGTGCCAGCAGCACTGACCGGGCCCCCCCTGAAGCTTTCTTT
CDR3: CASSTDRAPPEAFF

J: TRBJ2-1
V: TRBV2
size: -
D: -
DNA: TGTGCCACCAGGGGTAATGAGCAGTTCTTC
CDR3: CATRGNEQFF

J: TRBJ1-2
V: TRBV6-1
size: few
D: -
DNA: TGTGCCAGCAGTGAACGGCAGCACTATGGCTACACCTTC
CDR3: CASSERQHYGYTF

J: TRBJ1-1
V: TRBV5-1
size: -
D: -
DNA: TGCGCCAGCAGCCCCCGGCGACAGGTGAACACTGAAGCTTTCTTT
CDR3: CASSPRRQVNTEAFF

J: TRBJ2-1
V: TRBV11-2
size: few
D: -
DNA: TGTGCCAGCAGCTCCACCTACAATGAGCAGTTCTTC
CDR3: CASSSTYNEQFF